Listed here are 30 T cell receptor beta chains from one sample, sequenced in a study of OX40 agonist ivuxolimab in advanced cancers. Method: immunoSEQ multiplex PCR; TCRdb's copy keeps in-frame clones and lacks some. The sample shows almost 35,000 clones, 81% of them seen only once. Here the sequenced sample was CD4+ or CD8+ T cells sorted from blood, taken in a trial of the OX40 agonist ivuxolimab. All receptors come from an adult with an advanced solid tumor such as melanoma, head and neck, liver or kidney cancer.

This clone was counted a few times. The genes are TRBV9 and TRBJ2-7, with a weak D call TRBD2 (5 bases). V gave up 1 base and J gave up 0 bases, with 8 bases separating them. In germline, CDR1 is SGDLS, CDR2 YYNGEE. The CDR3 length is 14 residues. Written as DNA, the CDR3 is TGTGCCAGCAGCGTAACCGGGAACTCCTACGAGCAGTACTTC. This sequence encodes CASSVTGNSYEQYF.

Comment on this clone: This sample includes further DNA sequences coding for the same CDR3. CDR3 DNA sequence: TGTGCCAGCAGCTTAAATTCTGGCGAGCAGTACTTC. As protein: CASSLNSGEQYF. The J gene is TRBJ2-7, the V gene TRBV7-2; no clear D. The CDR3 has 12 residues. From germline, CDR1 is SGHTA and CDR2 FQGNSA. Trimming cost V 2 bases and J 6 bases, with 8 bases left between them.

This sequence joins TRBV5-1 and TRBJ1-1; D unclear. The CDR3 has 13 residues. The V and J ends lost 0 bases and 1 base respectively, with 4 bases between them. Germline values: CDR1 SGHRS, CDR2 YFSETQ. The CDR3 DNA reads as TGCGCCAGCAGCTTGGAAGGGAACACTGAAGCTTTCTTT. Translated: CASSLEGNTEAFF.

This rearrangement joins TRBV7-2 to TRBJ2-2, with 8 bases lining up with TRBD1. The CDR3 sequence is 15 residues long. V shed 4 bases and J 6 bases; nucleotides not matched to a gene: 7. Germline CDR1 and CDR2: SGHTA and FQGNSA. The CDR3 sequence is CASSSRGRGPGELFF. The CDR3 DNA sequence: TGTGCCAGCAGCTCCCGTGGCAGGGGGCCCGGGGAGCTGTTTTTT. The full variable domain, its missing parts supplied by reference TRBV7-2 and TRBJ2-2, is GAGVSQSPSNKVTEKGKDVELRCDPISGHTALYWYRQSLGQGLEFLIYFQGNSAPDKSGLPSDRFSAERTGGSVSTLTIQRTQQEDSAVYLCASSSRGRGPGELFFGEGSRLTVL.

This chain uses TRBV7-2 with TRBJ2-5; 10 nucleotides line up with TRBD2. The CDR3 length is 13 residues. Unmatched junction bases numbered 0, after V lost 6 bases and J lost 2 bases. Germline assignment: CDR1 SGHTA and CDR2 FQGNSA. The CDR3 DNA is TGTGCCAGCAGACTAGCGGGGCAAGAGACCCAGTACTTC. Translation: CASRLAGQETQYF.

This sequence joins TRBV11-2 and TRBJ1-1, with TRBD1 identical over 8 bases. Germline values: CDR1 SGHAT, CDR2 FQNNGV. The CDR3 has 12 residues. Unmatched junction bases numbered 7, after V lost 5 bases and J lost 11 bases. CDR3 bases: TGTGCCAGCAGCCTCAGGGGGCGACTGGCTTTCTTT. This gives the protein CASSLRGRLAFF.

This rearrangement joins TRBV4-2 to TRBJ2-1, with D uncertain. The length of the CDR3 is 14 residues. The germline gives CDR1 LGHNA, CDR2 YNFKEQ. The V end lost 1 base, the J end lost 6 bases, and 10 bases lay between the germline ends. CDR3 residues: CASSQVGAGNEQFF. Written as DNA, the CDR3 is TGTGCCAGCAGCCAAGTGGGTGCTGGCAATGAGCAGTTCTTC.

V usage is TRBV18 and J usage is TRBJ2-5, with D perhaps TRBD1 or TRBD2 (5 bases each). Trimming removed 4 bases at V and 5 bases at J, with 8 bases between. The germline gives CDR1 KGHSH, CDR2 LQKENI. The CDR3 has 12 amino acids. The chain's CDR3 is CASSRDGETQYF. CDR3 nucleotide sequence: TGTGCCAGCTCACGGGACGGTGAGACCCAGTACTTC.

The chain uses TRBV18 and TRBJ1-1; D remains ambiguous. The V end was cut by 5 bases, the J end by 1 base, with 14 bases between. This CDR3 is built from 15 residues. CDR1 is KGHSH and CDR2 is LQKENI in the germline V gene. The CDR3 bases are TGTGCCAGCTCAGGGCTATCGGGAGGGAACACTGAAGCTTTCTTT. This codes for CASSGLSGGNTEAFF.

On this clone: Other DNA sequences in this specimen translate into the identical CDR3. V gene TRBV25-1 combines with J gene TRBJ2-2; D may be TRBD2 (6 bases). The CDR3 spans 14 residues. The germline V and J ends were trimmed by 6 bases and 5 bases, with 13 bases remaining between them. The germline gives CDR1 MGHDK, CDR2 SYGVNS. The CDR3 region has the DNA TGTGCCAGCAGGGGACTGGCGCAGACCGGGGAGCTGTTTTTT. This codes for CASRGLAQTGELFF.

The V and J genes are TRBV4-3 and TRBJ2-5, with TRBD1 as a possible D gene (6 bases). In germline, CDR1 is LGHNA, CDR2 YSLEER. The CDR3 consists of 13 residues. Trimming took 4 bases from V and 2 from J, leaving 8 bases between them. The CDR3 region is CASSRTVQETQYF. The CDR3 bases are TGCGCCAGCAGCCGGACAGTTCAAGAGACCCAGTACTTC.

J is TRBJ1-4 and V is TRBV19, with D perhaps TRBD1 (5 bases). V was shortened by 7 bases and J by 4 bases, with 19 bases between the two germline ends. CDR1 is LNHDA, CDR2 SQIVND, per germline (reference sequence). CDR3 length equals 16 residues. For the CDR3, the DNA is TGTGCCAGTACACCCGGGACGACTCGGGGTAATGAAAAACTGTTTTTT. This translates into CASTPGTTRGNEKLFF.

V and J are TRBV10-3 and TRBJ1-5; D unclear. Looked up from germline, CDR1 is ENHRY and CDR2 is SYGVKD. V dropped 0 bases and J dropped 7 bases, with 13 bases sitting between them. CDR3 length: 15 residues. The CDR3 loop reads CAISESPAGVQPQHF. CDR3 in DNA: TGTGCCATCAGTGAGTCTCCGGCGGGCGTCCAGCCCCAGCATTTT.

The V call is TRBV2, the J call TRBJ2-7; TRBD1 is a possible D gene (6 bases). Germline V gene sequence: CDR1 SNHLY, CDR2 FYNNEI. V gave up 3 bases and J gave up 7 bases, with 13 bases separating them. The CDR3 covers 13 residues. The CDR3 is CASSDLFGQEQYF. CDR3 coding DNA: TGTGCCAGCAGTGACCTGTTCGGACAGGAGCAGTACTTC.

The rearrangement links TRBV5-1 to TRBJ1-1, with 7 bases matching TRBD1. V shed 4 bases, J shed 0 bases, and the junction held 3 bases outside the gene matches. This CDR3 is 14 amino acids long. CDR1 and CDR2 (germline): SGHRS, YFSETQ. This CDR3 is CASSGGQMNTEAFF. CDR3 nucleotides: TGCGCCAGCAGCGGGGGACAGATGAACACTGAAGCTTTCTTT.

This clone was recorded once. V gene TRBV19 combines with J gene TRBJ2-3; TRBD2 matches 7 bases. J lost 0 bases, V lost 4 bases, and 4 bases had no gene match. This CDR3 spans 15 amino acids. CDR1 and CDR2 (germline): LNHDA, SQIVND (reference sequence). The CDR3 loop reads CASSTSGYSTDTQYF. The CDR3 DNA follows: TGTGCCAGTAGTACTAGCGGTTATAGCACAGATACGCAGTATTTT.

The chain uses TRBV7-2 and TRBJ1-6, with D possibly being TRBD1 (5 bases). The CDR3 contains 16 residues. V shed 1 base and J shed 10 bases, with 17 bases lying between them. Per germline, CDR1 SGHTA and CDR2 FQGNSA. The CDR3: CASSLVPDKGESPLHF. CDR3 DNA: TGTGCCAGCAGCTTAGTACCGGACAAAGGAGAGTCACCCCTCCACTTT.

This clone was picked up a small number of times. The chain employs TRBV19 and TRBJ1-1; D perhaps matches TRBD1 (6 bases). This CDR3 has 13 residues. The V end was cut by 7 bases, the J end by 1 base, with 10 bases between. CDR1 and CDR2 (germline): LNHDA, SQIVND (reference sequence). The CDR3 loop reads CASMGASNTEAFF. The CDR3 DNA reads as TGTGCCAGTATGGGGGCATCGAACACTGAAGCTTTCTTT.

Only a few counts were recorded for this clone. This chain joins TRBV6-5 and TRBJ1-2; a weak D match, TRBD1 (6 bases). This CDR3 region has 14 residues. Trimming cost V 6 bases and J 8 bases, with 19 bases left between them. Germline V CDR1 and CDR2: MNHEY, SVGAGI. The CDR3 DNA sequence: TGTGCCAGCAGGGCCCTGTTTGGGGGCTGGGGCTACACCTTC. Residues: CASRALFGGWGYTF.

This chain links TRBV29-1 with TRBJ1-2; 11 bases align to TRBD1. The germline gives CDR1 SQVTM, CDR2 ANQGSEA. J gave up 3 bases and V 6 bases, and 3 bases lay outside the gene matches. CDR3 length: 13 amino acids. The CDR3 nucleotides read TGCAGCGTAGGGACAGGGGGGGACTATGGCTACACCTTC. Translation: CSVGTGGDYGYTF.

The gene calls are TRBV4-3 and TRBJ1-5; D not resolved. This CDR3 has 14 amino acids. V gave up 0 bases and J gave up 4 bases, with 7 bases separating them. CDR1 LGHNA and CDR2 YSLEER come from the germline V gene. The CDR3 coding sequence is TGCGCCAGCAGCCAAGATCCCTTGAATCAGCCCCAGCATTTT. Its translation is CASSQDPLNQPQHF.

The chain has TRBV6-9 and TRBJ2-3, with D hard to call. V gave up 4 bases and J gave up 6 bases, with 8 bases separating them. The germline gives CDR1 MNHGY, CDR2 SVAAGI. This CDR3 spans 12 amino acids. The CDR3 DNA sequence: TGTGCCAGCAGTTTCCTAGGCGATACGCAGTATTTT. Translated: CASSFLGDTQYF.

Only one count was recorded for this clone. The CDR3 loop reads CASTHEKRGAGGTQYF. CDR3 nucleotide sequence: TGTGCCAGCACCCACGAGAAGCGGGGGGCTGGAGGTACGCAGTATTTT. This chain connects TRBV28 to TRBJ2-3, with 9 bases aligning to TRBD2. This CDR3 is 16 amino acids long. CDR1 MDHEN and CDR2 SYDVKM come from the germline V gene. Germline trimming cut 7 bases from V and 8 bases from J; bases unmatched to any gene: 16. The variable domain in full, completed from reference TRBV28 and TRBJ2-3, reads DVKVTQSSRYLVKRTGEKVFLECVQDMDHENMFWYRQDPGLGLRLIYFSYDVKMKEKGDIPEGYSVSREKKERFSLILESASTNQTSMYLCASTHEKRGAGGTQYFGPGTRLTVL.

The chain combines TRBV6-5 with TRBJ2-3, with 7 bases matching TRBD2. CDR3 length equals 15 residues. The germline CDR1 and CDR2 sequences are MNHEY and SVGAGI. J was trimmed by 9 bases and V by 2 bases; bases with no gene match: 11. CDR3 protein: CASSYPPGLHSTQYF. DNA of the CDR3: TGTGCCAGCAGTTACCCCCCGGGACTACATTCCACGCAGTATTTT.

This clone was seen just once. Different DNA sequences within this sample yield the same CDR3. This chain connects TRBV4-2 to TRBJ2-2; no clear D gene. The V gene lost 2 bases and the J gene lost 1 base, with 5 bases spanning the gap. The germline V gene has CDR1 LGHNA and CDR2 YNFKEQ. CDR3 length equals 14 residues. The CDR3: CASSQLRNTGELFF. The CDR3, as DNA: TGTGCCAGCAGCCAACTCAGGAACACCGGGGAGCTGTTTTTT.

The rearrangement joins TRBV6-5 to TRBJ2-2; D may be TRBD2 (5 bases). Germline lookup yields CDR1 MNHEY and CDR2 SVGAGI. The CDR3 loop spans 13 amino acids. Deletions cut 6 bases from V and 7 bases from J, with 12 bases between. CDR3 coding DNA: TGTGCCAGCAGACTAGAAAGGGTCGGGGAGCTGTTTTTT. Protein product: CASRLERVGELFF.

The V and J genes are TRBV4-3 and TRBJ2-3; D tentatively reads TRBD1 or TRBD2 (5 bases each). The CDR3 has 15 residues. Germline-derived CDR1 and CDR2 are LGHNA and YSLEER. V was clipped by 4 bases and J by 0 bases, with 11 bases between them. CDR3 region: CASSPGAGSTDTQYF. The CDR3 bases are TGCGCCAGCAGCCCCGGGGCAGGGAGCACAGATACGCAGTATTTT.

The CDR3, as DNA: TGTGCCAGCAGCACCCGGACAGGGAACACTGAAGCTTTCTTT. Translation: CASSTRTGNTEAFF. The chain couples TRBV5-5 to TRBJ1-1, with 7 bases lining up with TRBD1. This CDR3 spans 14 amino acids. V dropped 4 bases and J dropped 1; count of bases not matched to a gene: 4. Germline V gene lookup returns CDR1 SGHKS and CDR2 YYEKEE (reference sequence). Complete variable domain (other parts from reference TRBV5-5 and TRBJ1-1): DAGVTQSPTHLIKTRGQQVTLRCSPISGHKSVSWYQQVLGQGPQFIFQYYEKEERGRGNFPDRFSARQFPNYSSELNVNALLLGDSALYLCASSTRTGNTEAFFGQGTRLTVV.

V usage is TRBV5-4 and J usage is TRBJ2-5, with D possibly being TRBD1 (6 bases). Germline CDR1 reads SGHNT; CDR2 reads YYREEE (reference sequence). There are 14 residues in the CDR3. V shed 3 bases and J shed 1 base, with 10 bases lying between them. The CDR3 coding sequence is TGTGCCAGCAGCTCCGGGACATCCCAAGAGACCCAGTACTTC. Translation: CASSSGTSQETQYF.

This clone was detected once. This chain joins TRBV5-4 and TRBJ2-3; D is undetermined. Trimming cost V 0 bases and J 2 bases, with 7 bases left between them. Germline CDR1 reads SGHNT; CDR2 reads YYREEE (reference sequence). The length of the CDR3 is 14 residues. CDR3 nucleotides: TGTGCCAGCAGCTTGGTCGCTAACACAGATACGCAGTATTTT. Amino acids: CASSLVANTDTQYF.